Listed below are T cell receptor beta chains from one sample, sequenced in a study of blood T cells in healthy people across ages. TCRdb re-derived calls from the 5' RACE reads in MiXCR, one entry per CDR3 protein. The sample lists a few hundred thousand distinct CDR3 sequences; about 52% were seen once. The sample taken for sequencing was blood. The receptors were gathered from a man aged 55-75 years in good health. The CDR3 runs from the conserved cysteine through the conserved F or W. Each record gives: clone size, V gene, CDR3 protein. Clone sizes are given selectively: once, few, many, or a class where the clone is expanded.

once | TRBV7-3 | CASSATSGRASEQYF
. | TRBV20-1 | CSARDGRGLTEAFF
. | TRBV25-1 | CASRLGVRTEAFF
few | TRBV18 | CASSPNTGDYEQYF
. | TRBV15 | CATSREAGDGTDTQYF
. | TRBV5-1 | CASSPSRDTQYF
many | TRBV7-9 | CASRPGQGGNSPLHF
few | TRBV3-1 | CASSQWTGDGYTF
few | TRBV6-1 | CASSEGQGADTQYF
. | TRBV20-1 | CSAIGMDWNTQYF
. | TRBV5-1 | CASSRGHTSLTGGETQYF